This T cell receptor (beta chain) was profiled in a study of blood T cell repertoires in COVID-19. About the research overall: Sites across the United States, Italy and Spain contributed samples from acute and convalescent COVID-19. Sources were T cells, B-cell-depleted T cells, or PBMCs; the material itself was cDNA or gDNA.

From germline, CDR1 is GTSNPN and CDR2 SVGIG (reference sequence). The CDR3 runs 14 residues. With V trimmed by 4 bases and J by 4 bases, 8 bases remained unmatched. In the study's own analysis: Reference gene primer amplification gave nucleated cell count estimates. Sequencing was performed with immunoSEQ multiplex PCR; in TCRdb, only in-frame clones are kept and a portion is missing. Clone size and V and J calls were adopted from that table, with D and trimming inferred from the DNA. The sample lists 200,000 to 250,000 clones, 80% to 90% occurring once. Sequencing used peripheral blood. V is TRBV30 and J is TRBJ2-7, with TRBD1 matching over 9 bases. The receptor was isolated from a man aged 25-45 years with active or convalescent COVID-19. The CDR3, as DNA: TGTGCCTGGAAAGTGGGACAGGGACCTTACGAGCAGTACTTC. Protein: CAWKVGQGPYEQYF.